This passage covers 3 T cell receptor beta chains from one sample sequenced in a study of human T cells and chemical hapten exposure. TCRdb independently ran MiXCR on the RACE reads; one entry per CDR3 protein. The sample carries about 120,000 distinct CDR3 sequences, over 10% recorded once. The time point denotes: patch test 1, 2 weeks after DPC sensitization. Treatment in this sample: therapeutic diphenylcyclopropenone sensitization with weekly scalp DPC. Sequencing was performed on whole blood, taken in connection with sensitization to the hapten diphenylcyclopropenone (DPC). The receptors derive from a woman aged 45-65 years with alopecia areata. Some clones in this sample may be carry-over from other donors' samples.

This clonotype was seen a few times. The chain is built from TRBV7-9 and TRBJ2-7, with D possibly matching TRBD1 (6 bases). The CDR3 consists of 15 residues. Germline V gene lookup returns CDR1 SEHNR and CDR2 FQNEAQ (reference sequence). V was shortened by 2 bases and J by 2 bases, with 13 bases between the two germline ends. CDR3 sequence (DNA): TGTGCCAGCAGCTTATCGAGGGGGAAAGCCTACGAGCAGTACTTC. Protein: CASSLSRGKAYEQYF.

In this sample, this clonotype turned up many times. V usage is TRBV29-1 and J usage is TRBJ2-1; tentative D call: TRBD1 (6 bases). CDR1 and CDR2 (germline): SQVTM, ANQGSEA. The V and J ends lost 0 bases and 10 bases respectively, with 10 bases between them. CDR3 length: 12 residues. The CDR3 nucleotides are TGCAGCGTTGAAGATGTGGGGGCCGAGCAGTTCTTC. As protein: CSVEDVGAEQFF.

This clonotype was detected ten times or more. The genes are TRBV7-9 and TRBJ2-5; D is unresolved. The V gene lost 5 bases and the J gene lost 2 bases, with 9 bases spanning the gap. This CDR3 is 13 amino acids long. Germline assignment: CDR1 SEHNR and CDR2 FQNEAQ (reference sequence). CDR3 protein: CASSEQIQETQYF. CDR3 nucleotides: TGTGCCAGCAGCGAACAGATTCAAGAGACCCAGTACTTC.